The clone carrying this T cell receptor beta chain was counted between two and nine times. The antigen is not known. Time point in this sample: healthy volunteer bleed at 6 weeks. Unfractionated whole blood was the source of the extracted total RNA. This entry is derived from a study of human T cells and chemical hapten exposure. Each cDNA molecule in the library carried unique molecular identifiers. TCRdb passed the RACE reads through MiXCR, listing each CDR3 protein once. Counted here are 60,000 to 90,000 distinct CDR3 sequences, 8.6% occurring once; the ten biggest clones make up less than 2%. CDR1 is SGHDT, CDR2 YYEEEE, per germline. This CDR3 contains 15 residues. Trimming took 4 bases from V and 1 from J, leaving 14 bases between them. Study results and caveats: No shift was seen in TCRs above 1 in 1000 frequency with DPC sensitization.

Specimen: whole blood. The V gene is TRBV5-6, the J gene TRBJ1-1; a possible D gene is TRBD1 (5 bases). The source is a female donor in good health. Some clones in this sample may be carry-over from other donors' samples. The CDR3 sequence: CASSRGRFANTEAFF. The CDR3 DNA reads as TGTGCCAGCAGCCGGGGACGGTTCGCGAACACTGAAGCTTTCTTT.